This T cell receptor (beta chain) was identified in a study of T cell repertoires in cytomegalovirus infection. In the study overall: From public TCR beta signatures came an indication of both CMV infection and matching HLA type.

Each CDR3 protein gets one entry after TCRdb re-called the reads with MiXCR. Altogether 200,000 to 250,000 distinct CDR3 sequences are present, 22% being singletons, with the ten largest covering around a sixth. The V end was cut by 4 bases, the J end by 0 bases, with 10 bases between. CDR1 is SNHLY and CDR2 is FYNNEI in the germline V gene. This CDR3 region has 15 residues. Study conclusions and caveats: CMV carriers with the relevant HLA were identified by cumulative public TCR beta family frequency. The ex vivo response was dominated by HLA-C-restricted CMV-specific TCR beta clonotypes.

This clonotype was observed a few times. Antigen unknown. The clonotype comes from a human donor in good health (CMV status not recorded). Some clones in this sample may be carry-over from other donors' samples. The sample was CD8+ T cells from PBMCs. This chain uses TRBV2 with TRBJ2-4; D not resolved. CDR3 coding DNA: TGTGCCAGCAGTGCCTCTCAGATAGCCAAAAACATTCAGTACTTC. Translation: CASSASQIAKNIQYF.